The clone carrying this TCR beta chain was detected only a few times. The data stem from a study of OX40 agonist ivuxolimab in advanced cancers. Whole-study context: Patients received intravenous ivuxolimab every 2 weeks at 0.01 to 10 mg/kg. Allowance was made for prior anti-PD-1, anti-PD-L1 or anti-CTLA-4 therapy, and 35% to 40% had some. Partial responses were seen in three patients, one with hepatocellular carcinoma and two with cutaneous melanoma.

Produced via immunoSEQ multiplex PCR; TCRdb's table is partial and in-frame only. This table holds about 50,000 clones, around nine tenths found once. The clonotype was recovered from an adult with an advanced solid tumor such as melanoma, head and neck, liver or kidney cancer. Sequencing used CD4+ or CD8+ T cells sorted from blood, obtained in a trial of the OX40 agonist ivuxolimab.

The CDR3 loop reads CASSQDRRGDGYTF. CDR3 bases: TGCGCCAGCAGCCAAGATAGGCGGGGGGATGGCTACACCTTC. The chain uses TRBV4-1 and TRBJ1-2; D perhaps matches TRBD1 (5 bases). Trimming pared 0 bases from V and 6 bases from J, leaving 11 bases between. This CDR3 has 14 residues. Germline V gene data show CDR1 as MGHRA and CDR2 as YSYEKL.